The 20 T cell receptor beta chains below come from one sample, sequenced in a study of multiple sclerosis patients with progressive multifocal leukoencephalopathy. Assay: immunoSEQ multiplex PCR; the TCRdb copy retains only in-frame clones and omits some. The data hold more than 30,000 clones, with approximately 86% observed a single time. Described time point: time of PML onset. The sample in question was PBMCs, obtained from a patient treated with natalizumab. The source of these receptors is a woman aged 40 to 50 with progressive multifocal leukoencephalopathy.

The rearrangement links TRBV6-4 to TRBJ2-1; no reliable D call. This CDR3 region has 17 residues. Germline loops: CDR1 MRHNA, CDR2 SNTAGT. Trimming shortened V by 0 bases and J by 9 bases, and 21 bases separated the two germline ends. Here the CDR3 reads CASSDSIPGGSFSEQFF. CDR3 in DNA: TGTGCCAGCAGTGACTCGATACCCGGCGGTTCTTTCTCTGAGCAGTTCTTC.

This clone was picked up a small number of times. The chain combines TRBV2 with TRBJ1-3; D uncertain. CDR1 and CDR2 (germline): SNHLY, FYNNEI. V shed 3 bases and J shed 1 base, with 13 bases lying between them. The CDR3 consists of 16 residues. The DNA of the CDR3 is TGTGCCAGCAGTGATAGTCGGGTGACATCTGGAAACACCATATATTTT. It codes for CASSDSRVTSGNTIYF.

The CDR3 here is CASSSPGTGYTPDTQYF. CDR3 DNA: TGTGCCAGCAGCTCGCCGGGGACAGGGTATACCCCAGATACGCAGTATTTT. V is TRBV5-4 and J is TRBJ2-3; 9 nucleotides agree with TRBD1. V lost 3 bases and J lost 4; bases outside the gene matches: 12. The CDR3 sequence is 17 residues long. CDR1 SGHNT and CDR2 YYREEE come from the germline V gene (reference sequence).

The CDR3 region has the DNA TGTGCTAGTGGTTTGGCAAATGTACGGACAGACTCCTTAGCCAAAAACATTCAGTACTTC. This gives the protein CASGLANVRTDSLAKNIQYF. The V gene is TRBV12-5, the J gene TRBJ2-4; tentative D call: TRBD1 (6 bases). CDR3 length equals 20 residues. V lost 1 base and J lost 0, with 22 bases in between. The germline V gene has CDR1 LGHNT and CDR2 FRNRAP.

J is TRBJ1-6 and V is TRBV27; the D is unclear. This CDR3 spans 18 amino acids. Between the trimmed V and J ends, which lost 5 bases and 0 bases, there was a span of 17 bases. Per germline, CDR1 MNHEY and CDR2 SMNVEV (reference sequence). The CDR3 loop reads CASSRFNTPSSYNSPLHF. The DNA for the CDR3 is TGTGCCAGCAGTCGTTTTAATACCCCGAGCTCCTATAATTCACCCCTCCACTTT.

The CDR3 loop is CASSLVQGELDGYTF. Written as DNA, the CDR3 is TGTGCCAGCAGCTTGGTACAGGGAGAACTAGATGGCTACACCTTC. V and J are TRBV5-5 and TRBJ1-2; D is perhaps TRBD1 (6 bases). From germline, CDR1 is SGHKS and CDR2 YYEKEE (reference sequence). V was trimmed by 0 bases and J by 6 bases, leaving 15 bases between them. The CDR3 runs to 15 residues. The full variable domain, completed using reference TRBV5-5 and TRBJ1-2, is DAGVTQSPTHLIKTRGQQVTLRCSPISGHKSVSWYQQVLGQGPQFIFQYYEKEERGRGNFPDRFSARQFPNYSSELNVNALLLGDSALYLCASSLVQGELDGYTFGSGTRLTVV.

The V call is TRBV11-3, the J call TRBJ1-4; D remains ambiguous. The CDR3 is 15 residues long. The V gene lost 4 bases and the J gene lost 2 bases, with 11 bases spanning the gap. CDR1 and CDR2 (germline): SGHNT, YENEEA. The CDR3 bases are TGTGCCAGCAGCTCGGACGGGCTTACTAATGAAAAACTGTTTTTT. It yields the protein CASSSDGLTNEKLFF. Supplemented by reference TRBV11-3 and TRBJ1-4, the full variable domain reads EAGVVQSPRYKIIEKKQPVAFWCNPISGHNTLYWYLQNLGQGPELLIRYENEEAVDDSQLPKDRFSAERLKGVDSTLKIQPAELGDSAVYLCASSSDGLTNEKLFFGSGTQLSVL.

The rearrangement joins TRBV6-5 to TRBJ2-7; 10 bases are a match to TRBD2. With V trimmed by 5 bases and J by 2 bases, 6 bases remained unmatched. The CDR3 has 15 amino acids. Germline V gene lookup returns CDR1 MNHEY and CDR2 SVGAGI. The CDR3 sequence: CASSLRTSGTYEQYF. The CDR3 DNA reads as TGTGCCAGCAGTCTCAGGACTAGCGGAACCTACGAGCAGTACTTC.

The chain has TRBV5-1 and TRBJ2-7; 10 bases line up with TRBD2. This CDR3 is built from 14 residues. J gave up 1 base and V 3 bases, and 1 base lay outside the gene matches. Germline V CDR1 and CDR2: SGHRS, YFSETQ. CDR3 in DNA: TGCGCCAGCAGCTCGACTAGCGGGTCCTACGAGCAGTACTTC. Its translation: CASSSTSGSYEQYF.

This chain joins TRBV18 and TRBJ2-7, with 8 bases aligning to TRBD1. This CDR3 comprises 12 residues. Germline values: CDR1 KGHSH, CDR2 LQKENI. V dropped 8 bases and J dropped 3; count of bases not matched to a gene: 3. This chain's CDR3 is CASKGQDYEQYF. In DNA form, the CDR3 reads TGTGCCAGCAAGGGACAGGACTACGAGCAGTACTTC.

This chain uses TRBV5-4 with TRBJ1-2; D unclear. V was shortened by 5 bases and J by 0 bases, with 11 bases between the two germline ends. The length of the CDR3 is 14 residues. The V gene's germline CDR1 is SGHNT and CDR2 YYREEE (reference sequence). CDR3 protein: CASRRMGSNYGYTF. CDR3 coding DNA: TGTGCCAGCAGGAGAATGGGCTCTAACTATGGCTACACCTTC.

Only one count was recorded for this clone. The chain carries TRBV15 and TRBJ2-5, with D unresolved. The CDR3 consists of 13 residues. Trimming removed 0 bases from V and 4 bases from J, with 6 bases in between. Germline CDR1 LNHNV, CDR2 YYDKDF (reference sequence). The CDR3 bases are TGTGCCACCAGCAGAGACAAAGGAGAGACCCAGTACTTC. Translated: CATSRDKGETQYF. Drawing the rest from reference TRBV15 and TRBJ2-5, the complete variable domain is DAMVIQNPRYQVTQFGKPVTLSCSQTLNHNVMYWYQQKSSQAPKLLFHYYDKDFNNEADTPDNFQSRRPNTSFCFLDIRSPGLGDTAMYLCATSRDKGETQYFGPGTRLLVL.

The chain's CDR3 is CASSEHKTGANVLTF. CDR3 nucleotides: TGTGCCAGCAGTGAACATAAAACTGGGGCCAACGTCCTGACTTTC. The chain has TRBV6-1 and TRBJ2-6; unclear D gene. The V end lost 2 bases, the J end lost 2 bases, and 7 bases lay between the germline ends. The length of the CDR3 is 15 residues. The germline CDR1 and CDR2 sequences are MNHNS and SASEGT.

V and J are TRBV15 and TRBJ2-1; 9 nucleotides align to TRBD1. The CDR3 spans 16 residues. V lost 4 bases to trimming and J lost 1 base; unmatched junction nucleotides: 5. CDR1 is LNHNV, CDR2 YYDKDF, per germline (reference sequence). Here the CDR3 reads CATSKPGQGSYNEQFF. The CDR3 DNA is TGTGCCACCAGCAAGCCGGGACAGGGATCCTACAATGAGCAGTTCTTC.

The chain recombines TRBV6-6 with TRBJ1-2; no firm D call. Germline V gene lookup returns CDR1 MNHNY and CDR2 SVGAGI (reference sequence). V shed 5 bases and J shed 4 bases, with 8 bases lying between them. This CDR3 region has 12 residues. The CDR3 nucleotides are TGTGCCAGCAGTGGATCGGTCTATGGCTACACCTTC. This codes for CASSGSVYGYTF.

This clone was counted only a few times. The rearrangement links TRBV4-3 to TRBJ2-1; D is unclear. Trimming left V 0 bases short and J 6 bases short, with 21 bases between. Germline loops: CDR1 LGHNA, CDR2 YSLEER. This CDR3 has 18 amino acids. In DNA, the CDR3 is TGCGCCAGCAGCCAAGATAATGGACGGCTGAGAGTAGGCAATGAGCAGTTCTTC. As protein: CASSQDNGRLRVGNEQFF.

The chain recombines TRBV28 with TRBJ1-1, with 7 bases aligning to TRBD1. This CDR3 region has 15 residues. Germline CDR1 is MDHEN and CDR2 is SYDVKM. The trim removed 5 bases at V and 0 bases at J, leaving 6 bases unmatched. CDR3 in amino acids: CASSAPTGVNTEAFF. CDR3 in DNA: TGTGCCAGCAGTGCACCTACAGGGGTGAACACTGAAGCTTTCTTT.

J is TRBJ2-1 and V is TRBV7-2, with 8 bases lining up with TRBD2. Trimming cost V 4 bases and J 9 bases; bases outside gene matches: 8. This CDR3 is 14 amino acids long. From germline, CDR1 is SGHTA and CDR2 FQGNSA. CDR3 bases: TGTGCCAGCAGCTCATCCGGGACTAGTAGTGAGCAGTTCTTC. This translates into CASSSSGTSSEQFF. The whole variable domain, filled in from reference TRBV7-2 and TRBJ2-1, reads GAGVSQSPSNKVTEKGKDVELRCDPISGHTALYWYRQSLGQGLEFLIYFQGNSAPDKSGLPSDRFSAERTGGSVSTLTIQRTQQEDSAVYLCASSSSGTSSEQFFGPGTRLTVL.

The rearrangement uses TRBV18 and TRBJ2-7, with D possibly matching TRBD1 (7 bases). The V gene's germline CDR1 is KGHSH and CDR2 LQKENI. V was pared by 1 base and J by 4 bases, with 11 bases between. This CDR3 spans 14 amino acids. The chain's CDR3 is CASSPQGAGYEQYF. CDR3 DNA sequence: TGTGCCAGCTCACCACAGGGGGCGGGGTACGAGCAGTACTTC.

The chain has TRBV6-5 and TRBJ1-5; D is unresolved. Germline assignment: CDR1 MNHEY and CDR2 SVGAGI. Deletions cut 0 bases from V and 6 bases from J, with 9 bases between. The CDR3 contains 14 residues. In DNA form, the CDR3 reads TGTGCCAGCAGTTACTCGACGGGAGGTCAGCCCCAGCATTTT. It translates to CASSYSTGGQPQHF.